The rows below give T cell receptor beta chains drawn from one sample of a study of blood T cells in healthy people across ages. From the 5' RACE reads, TCRdb called clonotypes with MiXCR, one entry per CDR3 protein. The data show 600,000 or so distinct CDR3 sequences, with approximately 30% seen just once and around a sixth held by the top ten. Input material: blood. These receptors came from a woman over 75 in good health. Each CDR3 is given with its conserved first and last residue. The D gene is left open where the match is weak. Expanded clones are given a class, and other clones once, few, many or no size at all.

j_gene: TRBJ2-3; v_gene: TRBV5-1; d_gene: NA; abundance: many; CDR3nt: TGCGCCACCTCGACGGGTCCCACAGATACGCAGTATTTT; CDR3aa: CATSTGPTDTQYF
j_gene: TRBJ2-7; v_gene: TRBV28; d_gene: NA; abundance: many; CDR3nt: TGTGCCAGCAGTTCACGGGTAACCTACGAGCAGTACTTC; CDR3aa: CASSSRVTYEQYF
j_gene: TRBJ1-1; v_gene: TRBV16; d_gene: TRBD1; abundance: many; CDR3nt: TGTGCCAGCAGCCGACAGGGAGACACTGAAGCTTTCTTT; CDR3aa: CASSRQGDTEAFF
j_gene: TRBJ2-7; v_gene: TRBV28; d_gene: NA; abundance: many; CDR3nt: TGTGCCAGCAATACCGGGACAATCTACGAGCAGTACTTC; CDR3aa: CASNTGTIYEQYF
j_gene: TRBJ1-5; v_gene: TRBV6-5; d_gene: TRBD1; abundance: NA; CDR3nt: TGTGCCAGCAGTGCGGACAGGAAGAATCAGCCCCAGCATTTT; CDR3aa: CASSADRKNQPQHF
j_gene: TRBJ2-1; v_gene: TRBV28; d_gene: TRBD2; abundance: many; CDR3nt: TGTGCCAGCAGTTTCCTAGCGGGGGGTAACAATGAGCAGTTCTTC; CDR3aa: CASSFLAGGNNEQFF
j_gene: TRBJ1-5; v_gene: TRBV5-5; d_gene: NA; abundance: many; CDR3nt: TGTGCCAGCAGCTTTGCCGGGATGGGAAATCAGCCCCAGCATTTT; CDR3aa: CASSFAGMGNQPQHF
j_gene: TRBJ2-5; v_gene: TRBV7-2; d_gene: NA; abundance: few; CDR3nt: TGTGCCAGCAGCTTAGTGTCCGACTTCCAGGAGACCCAGTACTTC; CDR3aa: CASSLVSDFQETQYF
j_gene: TRBJ1-4; v_gene: TRBV6-1; d_gene: NA; abundance: few; CDR3nt: TGTGCCAGCAGTAGACAGTCTACGGCCGCAACTAATGAAAAACTGTTTTTT; CDR3aa: CASSRQSTAATNEKLFF
j_gene: TRBJ1-2; v_gene: TRBV6-1; d_gene: NA; abundance: NA; CDR3nt: TGTGCCAGCAGTCGAAGGGACGGGGGCCGTCCTAACTATGGCTACACCTTC; CDR3aa: CASSRRDGGRPNYGYTF
j_gene: TRBJ1-6; v_gene: TRBV12-3/TRBV12-4; d_gene: NA; abundance: few; CDR3nt: TGTGCCAGCAACGGTTCGGGGAGGGATTCACCCCTCCACTTT; CDR3aa: CASNGSGRDSPLHF
j_gene: TRBJ2-3; v_gene: TRBV25-1; d_gene: NA; abundance: many; CDR3nt: TGTGCCAGCAGTGACATTCGGCCAGAAGTCACAGATACGCAGTATTTT; CDR3aa: CASSDIRPEVTDTQYF
j_gene: TRBJ2-2; v_gene: TRBV11-1; d_gene: NA; abundance: NA; CDR3nt: TGTGCCAGCAGCCTATGGGTCCCTAGGACTCTACGACCAATGCCGTCGAACACCGGGGAGCTGTTTTTT; CDR3aa: CASSLWVPRTLRPMPSNTGELFF
j_gene: TRBJ1-2; v_gene: TRBV4-3; d_gene: TRBD1; abundance: many; CDR3nt: TGCGCCAGCAGCCAAGATGATAGGGGACAGGGCTCTGGCTACACCTTC; CDR3aa: CASSQDDRGQGSGYTF
j_gene: TRBJ2-4; v_gene: TRBV12-3/TRBV12-4; d_gene: NA; abundance: NA; CDR3nt: TGTGCCAGCAGCCTCAGGGGTGGAGACATTCAGTACTTC; CDR3aa: CASSLRGGDIQYF
j_gene: TRBJ1-6; v_gene: TRBV20-1; d_gene: NA; abundance: many; CDR3nt: TGCAGTGCTAGAGAGCCCCTAGGCTCCTATAATTCACCCCTCCACTTT; CDR3aa: CSAREPLGSYNSPLHF
j_gene: TRBJ1-1; v_gene: TRBV7-9; d_gene: NA; abundance: few; CDR3nt: TGTGCCTCCTCCGGGGGATCAACCACTGAAGCTTTCTTT; CDR3aa: CASSGGSTTEAFF
j_gene: TRBJ1-2; v_gene: TRBV29-1; d_gene: NA; abundance: once; CDR3nt: TGCAGCGTGAAAGGGGGACACGGAGGCTATGGCTACACCTTC; CDR3aa: CSVKGGHGGYGYTF
j_gene: TRBJ1-4; v_gene: TRBV18; d_gene: NA; abundance: NA; CDR3nt: TGTGCCAGCTCACCATCTACGGCTAATGAAAAACTGTTTTTT; CDR3aa: CASSPSTANEKLFF
j_gene: TRBJ2-1; v_gene: TRBV11-2; d_gene: TRBD2; abundance: many; CDR3nt: TGTGCCAGCAGCTTATGGACTAGCGGGGTCGACAATGAGCAGTTCTTC; CDR3aa: CASSLWTSGVDNEQFF
j_gene: TRBJ1-6; v_gene: TRBV3-1; d_gene: TRBD1; abundance: NA; CDR3nt: TGTGCCAGCAGCCAAGTACAGGGGGCAAGTTCACCCCTCCACTTT; CDR3aa: CASSQVQGASSPLHF
j_gene: TRBJ2-5; v_gene: TRBV18; d_gene: NA; abundance: few; CDR3nt: TGTGCCAGCTCAAGCCGGGACGGCCAAGAGACCCAGTACTTC; CDR3aa: CASSSRDGQETQYF
j_gene: TRBJ1-4; v_gene: TRBV7-2; d_gene: NA; abundance: many; CDR3nt: TGTGCCAGCAGCTTACGGGGGACCCCGGGTGAAAAACTGTTTTTT; CDR3aa: CASSLRGTPGEKLFF
j_gene: TRBJ1-1; v_gene: TRBV30; d_gene: NA; abundance: many; CDR3nt: TGTGCCTGGGGTTTTCGGGGCTCAGAAGCTTTCTTT; CDR3aa: CAWGFRGSEAFF
j_gene: TRBJ2-5; v_gene: TRBV27; d_gene: NA; abundance: NA; CDR3nt: TGTGCCAGCAGTCCGACAGGCTACGAGCGGTACTTC; CDR3aa: CASSPTGYERYF
j_gene: TRBJ2-7; v_gene: TRBV15; d_gene: NA; abundance: many; CDR3nt: TGTGCCACCAGCAGAGAATTCGGCCTACCGACCCCCTACGAGCAGTACTTC; CDR3aa: CATSREFGLPTPYEQYF
j_gene: TRBJ2-7; v_gene: TRBV6-5; d_gene: NA; abundance: many; CDR3nt: TGTGCCACCGATTCCGGGACCCCGTGGGGAGAGCAGTACTTC; CDR3aa: CATDSGTPWGEQYF
j_gene: TRBJ2-7; v_gene: TRBV3-1; d_gene: NA; abundance: NA; CDR3nt: TGTGCCAGCAGCCGGAAAGAAGCCTACGAGCGGTACTTC; CDR3aa: CASSRKEAYERYF
j_gene: TRBJ1-1; v_gene: TRBV18; d_gene: TRBD1; abundance: NA; CDR3nt: TGTGCCAGCTCACCACGTGAGGGGGCGGCAGGGGAAGCTTTCTTT; CDR3aa: CASSPREGAAGEAFF
j_gene: TRBJ1-6; v_gene: TRBV5-1; d_gene: NA; abundance: NA; CDR3nt: TGCGCCAGCAGCTTCGGGAGGTCAAGGGGTAATTCACCCCTCCACTTT; CDR3aa: CASSFGRSRGNSPLHF
j_gene: TRBJ2-5; v_gene: TRBV14; d_gene: TRBD2; abundance: NA; CDR3nt: TGTGCCAACAGCCGGACTAGCGGGTGGATGAACGGGCAGTACTTC; CDR3aa: CANSRTSGWMNGQYF
j_gene: TRBJ2-7; v_gene: TRBV4-2; d_gene: NA; abundance: NA; CDR3nt: TGTGCCAGCAGCCAGGCCCGATCGGGGAACGAGCAGTACTTC; CDR3aa: CASSQARSGNEQYF
j_gene: TRBJ2-3; v_gene: TRBV30; d_gene: NA; abundance: few; CDR3nt: TGTGCCTGGAGTAGGAAGGGGACTAGCACAGATACGCAGTATTTT; CDR3aa: CAWSRKGTSTDTQYF
j_gene: TRBJ1-1; v_gene: TRBV5-1; d_gene: NA; abundance: many; CDR3nt: TGCGCCAGCAGCTGGGGGGCGAGAGTTGACACTGAAGCTTTCTTT; CDR3aa: CASSWGARVDTEAFF
j_gene: TRBJ2-1; v_gene: TRBV20-1; d_gene: TRBD1; abundance: NA; CDR3nt: TGCAGTGCTACCCGGACAGGGCACAATGAGCAGTTCTTC; CDR3aa: CSATRTGHNEQFF
j_gene: TRBJ2-3; v_gene: TRBV7-9; d_gene: NA; abundance: few; CDR3nt: TGTGCCAGCAGCTTACAGGGCGGGGAAGATACGCAGTATTTT; CDR3aa: CASSLQGGEDTQYF
j_gene: TRBJ1-6; v_gene: TRBV5-5; d_gene: TRBD1; abundance: few; CDR3nt: TGTGCCAGCAGCGGCAAGGGACAGACGTTTTCACCCCTCCACTTT; CDR3aa: CASSGKGQTFSPLHF
j_gene: TRBJ1-4; v_gene: TRBV30; d_gene: NA; abundance: NA; CDR3nt: TGTGCCTGGGCCTCGGGAACTAATGAAAAACTGTTTTTT; CDR3aa: CAWASGTNEKLFF
j_gene: TRBJ2-7; v_gene: TRBV18; d_gene: NA; abundance: NA; CDR3nt: TGTGCCAGCTCAGATTCAGGGGGGTACGAGCAGTACTTC; CDR3aa: CASSDSGGYEQYF
j_gene: TRBJ2-3; v_gene: TRBV20-1; d_gene: TRBD2; abundance: NA; CDR3nt: TGCAGTGCTAGGTGGGGCGGGAGTGCGCCAGATACGCAGTATTTT; CDR3aa: CSARWGGSAPDTQYF
j_gene: TRBJ2-5; v_gene: TRBV5-4; d_gene: NA; abundance: NA; CDR3nt: TGTGCCAGCAGCTTCTACTACCAAGAGACCCAGTACTTC; CDR3aa: CASSFYYQETQYF
j_gene: TRBJ1-1; v_gene: TRBV20-1; d_gene: NA; abundance: few; CDR3nt: TGCAGTGCTAGAGTGACGTGGGGGAACACTGAAGCTTTCTTT; CDR3aa: CSARVTWGNTEAFF
j_gene: TRBJ1-2; v_gene: TRBV29-1; d_gene: NA; abundance: many; CDR3nt: TGCAGCGTTGAGTTACTAGGTGGTACCTATGGCTACACCTTC; CDR3aa: CSVELLGGTYGYTF
j_gene: TRBJ1-1; v_gene: TRBV9; d_gene: NA; abundance: many; CDR3nt: TGTGCCAGCAGCGTAGAACAGGGAGGAACTGAAGCTTTCTTT; CDR3aa: CASSVEQGGTEAFF